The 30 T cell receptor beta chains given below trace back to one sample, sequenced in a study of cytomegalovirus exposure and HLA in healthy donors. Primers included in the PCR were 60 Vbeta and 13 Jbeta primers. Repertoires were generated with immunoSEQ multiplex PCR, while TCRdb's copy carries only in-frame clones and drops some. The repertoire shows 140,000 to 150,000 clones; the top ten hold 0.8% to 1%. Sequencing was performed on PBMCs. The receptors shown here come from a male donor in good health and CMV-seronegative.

CDR3: CASSSRRGLFSNNEQFF. CDR3 bases: TGTGCCAGCAGCTCAAGGCGGGGACTGTTTAGTAACAATGAGCAGTTCTTC. The V and J genes are TRBV7-9 and TRBJ2-1, with D possibly matching TRBD2 (6 bases). Germline-derived CDR1 and CDR2 are SEHNR and FQNEAQ (reference sequence). The CDR3 loop spans 17 amino acids. V lost 4 bases to trimming and J lost 5 bases, with 21 bases between them.

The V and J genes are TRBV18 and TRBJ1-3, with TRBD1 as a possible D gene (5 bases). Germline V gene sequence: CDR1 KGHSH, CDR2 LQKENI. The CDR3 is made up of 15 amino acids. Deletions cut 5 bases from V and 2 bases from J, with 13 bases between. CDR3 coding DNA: TGTGCCAGCTCATCCCTCGACAGAACTGGAAACACCATATATTTT. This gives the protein CASSSLDRTGNTIYF.

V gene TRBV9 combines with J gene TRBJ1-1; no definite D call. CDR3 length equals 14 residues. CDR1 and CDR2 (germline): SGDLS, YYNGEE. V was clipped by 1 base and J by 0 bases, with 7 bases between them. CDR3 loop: CASSVTEMNTEAFF. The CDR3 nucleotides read TGTGCCAGCAGCGTAACCGAGATGAACACTGAAGCTTTCTTT.

CDR3: CASSQYDKGAYEQYF. The CDR3 DNA reads as TGTGCCAGCAGTCAATACGACAAGGGGGCCTACGAGCAGTACTTC. The J gene is TRBJ2-7, the V gene TRBV6-5; possible D gene TRBD1, 6 bases. This CDR3 region has 15 residues. Germline lookup yields CDR1 MNHEY and CDR2 SVGAGI. Trimming took off 5 bases at V and 2 bases at J, with 16 bases between the two ends.

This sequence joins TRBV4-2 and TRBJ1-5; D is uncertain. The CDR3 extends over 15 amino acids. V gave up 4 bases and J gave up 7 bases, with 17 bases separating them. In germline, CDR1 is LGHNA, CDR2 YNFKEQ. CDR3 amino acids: CASSPMVGVSQPQHF. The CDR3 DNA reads TGTGCCAGCAGCCCCATGGTGGGAGTGAGCCAGCCCCAGCATTTT.

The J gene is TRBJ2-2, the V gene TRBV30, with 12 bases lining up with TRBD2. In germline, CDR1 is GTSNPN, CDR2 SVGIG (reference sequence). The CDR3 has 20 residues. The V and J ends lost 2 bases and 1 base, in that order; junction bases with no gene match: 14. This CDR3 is CAWSPTWTSGKLRNTGELFF. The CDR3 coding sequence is TGTGCCTGGAGTCCCACTTGGACTAGCGGGAAGCTCAGGAACACCGGGGAGCTGTTTTTT.

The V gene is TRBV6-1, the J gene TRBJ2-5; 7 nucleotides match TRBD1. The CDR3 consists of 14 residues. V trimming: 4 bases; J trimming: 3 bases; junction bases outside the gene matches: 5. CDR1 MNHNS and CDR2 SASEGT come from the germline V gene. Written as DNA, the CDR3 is TGTGCCAGCAGTGCACTGACAGGGAAAGAGACCCAGTACTTC. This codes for CASSALTGKETQYF.

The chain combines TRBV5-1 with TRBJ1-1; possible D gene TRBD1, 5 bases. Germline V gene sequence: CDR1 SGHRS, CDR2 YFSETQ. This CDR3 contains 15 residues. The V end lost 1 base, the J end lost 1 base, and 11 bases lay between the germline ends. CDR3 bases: TGCGCCAGCAGCTTGATGGGACTGGGGAACACTGAAGCTTTCTTT. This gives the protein CASSLMGLGNTEAFF. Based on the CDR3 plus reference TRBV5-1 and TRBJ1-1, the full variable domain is KAGVTQTPRYLIKTRGQQVTLSCSPISGHRSVSWYQQTPGQGLQFLFEYFSETQRNKGNFPGRFSGRQFSNSRSEMNVSTLELGDSALYLCASSLMGLGNTEAFFGQGTRLTVV.

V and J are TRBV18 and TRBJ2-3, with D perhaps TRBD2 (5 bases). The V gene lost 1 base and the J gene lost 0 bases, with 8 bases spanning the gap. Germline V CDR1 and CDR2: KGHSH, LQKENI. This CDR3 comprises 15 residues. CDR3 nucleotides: TGTGCCAGCTCACCACTCGGGGTTAGCACAGATACGCAGTATTTT. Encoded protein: CASSPLGVSTDTQYF.

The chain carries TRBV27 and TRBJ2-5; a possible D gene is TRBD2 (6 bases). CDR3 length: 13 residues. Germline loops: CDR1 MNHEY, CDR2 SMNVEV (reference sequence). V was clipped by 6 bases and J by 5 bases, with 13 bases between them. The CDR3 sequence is CASRPLRGETQYF. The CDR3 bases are TGTGCCAGCAGACCCCTGCGGGGTGAGACCCAGTACTTC.

The CDR3 region is CASTMTYQETQYF. CDR3 coding DNA: TGTGCCAGCACTATGACATACCAAGAGACCCAGTACTTC. V and J are TRBV6-6 and TRBJ2-5; D gene unclear. This CDR3 has 13 residues. Germline V gene lookup returns CDR1 MNHNY and CDR2 SVGAGI (reference sequence). Trimming removed 7 bases from V and 0 bases from J, with 9 bases in between.

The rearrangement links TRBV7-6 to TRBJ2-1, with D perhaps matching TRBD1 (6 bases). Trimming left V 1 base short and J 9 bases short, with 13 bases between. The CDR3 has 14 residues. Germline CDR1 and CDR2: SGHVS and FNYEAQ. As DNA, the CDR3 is TGTGCCAGCAGCTTAGGGACAGATGGTAGTGAGCAGTTCTTC. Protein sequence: CASSLGTDGSEQFF. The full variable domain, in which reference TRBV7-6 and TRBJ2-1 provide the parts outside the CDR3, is GAGVSQSPRYKVTKRGQDVALRCDPISGHVSLYWYRQALGQGPEFLTYFNYEAQQDKSGLPNDRFSAERPEGSISTLTIQRTEQRDSAMYRCASSLGTDGSEQFFGPGTRLTVL.

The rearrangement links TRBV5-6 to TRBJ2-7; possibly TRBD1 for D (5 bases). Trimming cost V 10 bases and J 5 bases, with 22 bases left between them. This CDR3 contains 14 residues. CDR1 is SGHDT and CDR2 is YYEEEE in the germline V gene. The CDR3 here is CAFNRWGRANEQYF. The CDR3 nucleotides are TGTGCCTTTAACCGGTGGGGCAGGGCAAACGAGCAGTACTTC.

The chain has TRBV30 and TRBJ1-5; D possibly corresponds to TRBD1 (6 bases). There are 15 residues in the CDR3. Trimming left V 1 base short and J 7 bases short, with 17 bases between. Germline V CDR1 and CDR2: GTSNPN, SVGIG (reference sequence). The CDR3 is CAWSGNRGSGQPQHF. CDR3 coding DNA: TGTGCCTGGAGTGGGAATAGGGGGTCTGGCCAGCCCCAGCATTTT.

In DNA, the CDR3 is TGTGCCAGTAACCGGCGGGGGGACACAGATACGCAGTATTTT. Translating gives CASNRRGDTDTQYF. This chain joins TRBV19 and TRBJ2-3; 8 bases agree with TRBD2. The V gene's germline CDR1 is LNHDA and CDR2 SQIVND (reference sequence). The junction had 5 bases not matched to a gene; V was cut back by 7 bases and J by 2 bases. The CDR3 spans 14 residues.

In DNA form, the CDR3 reads TGTGCCAGTAGTACGCAGGGGATTTCTAGCTATGGCTACACCTTC. This codes for CASSTQGISSYGYTF. The chain carries TRBV19 and TRBJ1-2, with D perhaps TRBD1 (6 bases). V was shortened by 4 bases and J by 4 bases, with 16 bases between the two germline ends. Per germline, CDR1 LNHDA and CDR2 SQIVND (reference sequence). The CDR3 is 15 amino acids.

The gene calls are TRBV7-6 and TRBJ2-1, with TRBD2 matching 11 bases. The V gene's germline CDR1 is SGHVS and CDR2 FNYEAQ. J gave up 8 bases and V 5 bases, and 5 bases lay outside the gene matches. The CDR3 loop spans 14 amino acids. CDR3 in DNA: TGTGCCAGCAGCCCTCTGACTAGCGGGGATGAGCAGTTCTTC. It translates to CASSPLTSGDEQFF. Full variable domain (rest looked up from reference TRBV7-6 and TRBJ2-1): GAGVSQSPRYKVTKRGQDVALRCDPISGHVSLYWYRQALGQGPEFLTYFNYEAQQDKSGLPNDRFSAERPEGSISTLTIQRTEQRDSAMYRCASSPLTSGDEQFFGPGTRLTVL.

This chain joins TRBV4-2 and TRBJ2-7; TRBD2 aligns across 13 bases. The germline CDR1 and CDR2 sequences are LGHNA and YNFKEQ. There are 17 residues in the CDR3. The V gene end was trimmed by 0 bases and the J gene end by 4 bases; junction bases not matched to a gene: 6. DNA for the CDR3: TGTGCCAGCAGCCAAGAGCGACTAGCGGGGGGCCTTTACGAGCAGTACTTC. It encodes CASSQERLAGGLYEQYF.

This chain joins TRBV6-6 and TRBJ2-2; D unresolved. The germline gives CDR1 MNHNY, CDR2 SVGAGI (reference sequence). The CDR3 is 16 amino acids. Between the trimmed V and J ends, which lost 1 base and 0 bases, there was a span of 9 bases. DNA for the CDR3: TGTGCCAGCAGTTACTTGGGCCAGGCGAACACCGGGGAGCTGTTTTTT. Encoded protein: CASSYLGQANTGELFF.

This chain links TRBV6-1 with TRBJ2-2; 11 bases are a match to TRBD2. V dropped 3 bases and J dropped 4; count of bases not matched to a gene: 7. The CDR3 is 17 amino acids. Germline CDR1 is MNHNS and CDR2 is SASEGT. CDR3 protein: CASSDQLAGVVTGELFF. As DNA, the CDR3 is TGTGCCAGCAGTGACCAACTAGCGGGAGTAGTCACCGGGGAGCTGTTTTTT.

The DNA of the CDR3 is TGTGCCAGCACCTTCGAGGGTTGGACAGATACGCAGTATTTT. Translation: CASTFEGWTDTQYF. The rearrangement links TRBV11-1 to TRBJ2-3, with a tentative D call TRBD2 (5 bases). V dropped 7 bases and J dropped 3 bases, with 14 bases sitting between them. The CDR3 length is 14 residues. Looked up from germline, CDR1 is SGHAT and CDR2 is FQDESV (reference sequence). Full variable domain (outside the CDR3, taken from reference TRBV11-1 and TRBJ2-3): EAEVAQSPRYKITEKSQAVAFWCDPISGHATLYWYRQILGQGPELLVQFQDESVVDDSQLPKDRFSAERLKGVDSTLKIQPAELGDSAMYLCASTFEGWTDTQYFGPGTRLTVL.

The CDR3 DNA reads as TGTGCCAGTAGTCCCGTATCAGGGCGAGAGCAGTACTTC. Amino acids: CASSPVSGREQYF. The rearrangement links TRBV19 to TRBJ2-7, with D tentatively TRBD1 (5 bases). Germline V gene sequence: CDR1 LNHDA, CDR2 SQIVND (reference sequence). The CDR3 is made up of 13 amino acids. Trimming pared 5 bases from V and 7 bases from J, leaving 15 bases between.

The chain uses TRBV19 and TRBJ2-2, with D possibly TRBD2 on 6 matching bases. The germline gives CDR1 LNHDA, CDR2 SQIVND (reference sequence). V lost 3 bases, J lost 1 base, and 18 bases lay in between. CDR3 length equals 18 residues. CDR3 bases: TGTGCCAGTAGTATCTCTCGGGCGGGGCGGTGGAACACCGGGGAGCTGTTTTTT. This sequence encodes CASSISRAGRWNTGELFF.

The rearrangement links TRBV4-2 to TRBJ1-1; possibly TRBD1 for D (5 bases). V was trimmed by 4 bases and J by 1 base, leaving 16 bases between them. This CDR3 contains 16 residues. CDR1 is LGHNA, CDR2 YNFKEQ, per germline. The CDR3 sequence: CASSRGRGTQNTEAFF. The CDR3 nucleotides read TGTGCCAGCAGCCGTGGTCGCGGGACCCAGAACACTGAAGCTTTCTTT.

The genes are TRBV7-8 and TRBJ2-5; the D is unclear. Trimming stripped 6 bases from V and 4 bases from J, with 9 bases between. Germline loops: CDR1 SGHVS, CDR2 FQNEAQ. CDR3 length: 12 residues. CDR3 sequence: CASSRLRETQYF. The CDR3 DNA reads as TGTGCCAGCAGTCGACTCCGAGAGACCCAGTACTTC. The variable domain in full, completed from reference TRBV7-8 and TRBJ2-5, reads GAGVSQSPRYKVAKRGQDVALRCDPISGHVSLFWYQQALGQGPEFLTYFQNEAQLDKSGLPSDRFFAERPEGSVSTLKIQRTQQEDSAVYLCASSRLRETQYFGPGTRLLVL.

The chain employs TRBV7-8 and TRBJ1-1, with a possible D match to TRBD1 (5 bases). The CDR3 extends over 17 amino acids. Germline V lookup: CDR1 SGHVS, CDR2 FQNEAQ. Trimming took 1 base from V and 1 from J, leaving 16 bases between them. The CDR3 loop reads CASSLEVILTENTEAFF. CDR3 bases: TGTGCCAGCAGCTTAGAGGTGATTTTGACAGAGAACACTGAAGCTTTCTTT.

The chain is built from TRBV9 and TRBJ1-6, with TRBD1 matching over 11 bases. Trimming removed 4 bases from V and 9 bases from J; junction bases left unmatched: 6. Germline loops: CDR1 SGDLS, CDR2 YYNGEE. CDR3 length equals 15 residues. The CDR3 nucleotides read TGTGCCAGCAGCTCAAGAGGGACAGGGGGTTCACCCCTCCACTTT. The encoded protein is CASSSRGTGGSPLHF.

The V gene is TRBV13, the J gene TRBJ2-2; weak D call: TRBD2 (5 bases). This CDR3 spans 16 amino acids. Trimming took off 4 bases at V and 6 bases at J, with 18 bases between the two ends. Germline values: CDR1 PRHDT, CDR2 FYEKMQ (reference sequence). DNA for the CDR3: TGTGCCAGCAGCTGGGAGTCCGAGGAAAGTCCCGGGGAGCTGTTTTTT. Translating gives CASSWESEESPGELFF.

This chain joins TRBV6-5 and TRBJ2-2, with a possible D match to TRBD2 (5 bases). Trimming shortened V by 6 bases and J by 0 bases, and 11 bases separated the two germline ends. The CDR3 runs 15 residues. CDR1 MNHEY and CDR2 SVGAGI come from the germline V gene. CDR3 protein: CASSPGIPNTGELFF. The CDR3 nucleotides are TGTGCCAGCAGCCCCGGGATACCGAACACCGGGGAGCTGTTTTTT.

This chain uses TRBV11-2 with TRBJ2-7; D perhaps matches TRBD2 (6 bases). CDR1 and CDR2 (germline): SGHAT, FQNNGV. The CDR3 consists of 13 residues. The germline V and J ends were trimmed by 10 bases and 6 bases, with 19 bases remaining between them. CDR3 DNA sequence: TGTGCCACTAGGGGACTCCCCCTGGGCGAGCAGTACTTC. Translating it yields CATRGLPLGEQYF.